This T cell receptor (beta chain) was captured in a study of blood T cell repertoires in COVID-19. Whole-study context: The study drew acute and convalescent COVID-19 samples from the United States, Italy and Spain. PBMCs, B-cell-depleted T cells, or T cells were the source of the cDNA or gDNA that made up the material.

Trimming cost V 6 bases and J 1 base, with 12 bases left between them. The CDR3 is 13 amino acids. Per germline, CDR1 SQVTM and CDR2 ANQGSEA. The authors' processing: Cell counts per sample came from amplifying reference gene primers. Clones were sequenced by immunoSEQ multiplex PCR, and TCRdb holds only the in-frame ones, with some missing. The V and J calls and clone size are taken from that table; D and trimming were inferred from the DNA. This sample has more than 40,000 clones; around 89% occur once, and the top ten carry about 10%. The sample taken for sequencing was peripheral blood. The J gene is TRBJ1-1, the V gene TRBV29-1; D might be TRBD1 (5 bases). The TCR was taken from a man aged 50 to 59 with active COVID-19. The chain's CDR3 is CSVRTGENTEAFF. The CDR3 coding sequence is TGCAGCGTAAGAACAGGAGAGAACACTGAAGCTTTCTTT.